The rows below give T cell receptor beta chains drawn from one sample of a study of blood T cell repertoires in COVID-19. The method was immunoSEQ multiplex PCR; TCRdb's version includes in-frame clones alone and lacks a portion of them. This table holds under 45,000 clones, about 85% found once. Sequenced input: peripheral blood. The receptors come from a man aged 70 or older with COVID-19, enrolled during active disease. Both conserved end residues are part of each CDR3. The order of the fields is V gene, clone size, J gene, D gene, CDR3 protein, CDR3 DNA. A D gene is named only where the DNA matches it firmly. For some rows the clone size is stated as once, few or many, or as a class when expanded; others skip it.

TRBV12-1	-	TRBJ1-1	-	CASINSPDRSEAFF	TGTGCCAGCATCAACTCTCCCGACAGAAGCGAAGCTTTCTTT
TRBV2	-	TRBJ2-5	-	CASLSGEFETQYF	TGTGCCAGCCTTAGTGGGGAGTTTGAGACCCAGTACTTC
TRBV18	-	TRBJ2-2	TRBD1	CASSPPDRATRTTGELFF	TGTGCCAGCTCACCACCGGACAGGGCGACCCGAACTACCGGGGAGCTGTTTTTT
TRBV10-3	-	TRBJ2-3	-	CAISESGTSTDTQYF	TGTGCCATCAGTGAGTCGGGGACAAGCACAGATACGCAGTATTTT
TRBV5-6	-	TRBJ2-4	TRBD1	CASSLTGGQNIQYF	TGTGCCAGCAGCTTGACAGGGGGGCAAAACATTCAGTACTTC
TRBV6-6	-	TRBJ1-5	-	CASSSFGTLSNQPQHF	TGTGCCAGCAGTTCGTTCGGGACTCTAAGCAATCAGCCCCAGCATTTT
TRBV5-1	-	TRBJ1-4	TRBD1	CASSIGQGSEKLFF	TGCGCCAGCAGCATTGGACAGGGGAGCGAAAAACTGTTTTTT
TRBV18	-	TRBJ1-1	TRBD1	CASSRQGEAFF	TGTGCCAGCTCACGACAGGGTGAAGCTTTCTTT
TRBV5-6	-	TRBJ1-2	TRBD1	CASSMGQGGYTF	TGTGCCAGCAGCATGGGACAGGGGGGCTACACCTTC
TRBV6-4	-	TRBJ2-3	-	CASSSGSTDTQYF	TGTGCCAGCAGTAGCGGGAGCACAGATACGCAGTATTTT
TRBV9	-	TRBJ2-1	TRBD2	CASSPTSGNSYNEQFF	TGTGCCAGCAGCCCAACCAGCGGGAACTCCTACAATGAGCAGTTCTTC
TRBV27	-	TRBJ1-6	TRBD1	CASRPRQGIYNSPLHF	TGTGCCAGCAGACCGAGACAGGGAATATATAATTCACCCCTCCACTTT
TRBV12-5	-	TRBJ1-2	TRBD1	CASGFGTGLLGGYTF	TGTGCTAGTGGTTTCGGGACAGGGCTCTTGGGCGGCTACACCTTC
TRBV27	few	TRBJ1-1	-	CASSFGWYTEAFF	TGTGCCAGCAGTTTCGGGTGGTACACTGAAGCTTTCTTT
TRBV7-3	once	TRBJ2-7	-	CASSPGEGEQYF	TGTGCCAGCTCTCCGGGAGAGGGCGAGCAGTACTTC
TRBV6-5	few	TRBJ2-6	-	CASSYYSSGGVNVLTF	TGTGCCAGCAGTTACTATTCCTCCGGGGGAGTCAACGTCCTGACTTTC
TRBV7-2	-	TRBJ2-3	-	CASSPVRTRSDTQYF	TGTGCCAGCAGCCCAGTCCGTACTAGATCGGATACGCAGTATTTT
TRBV19	-	TRBJ1-6	-	CASSDTDNSPLHF	TGTGCCAGTAGTGACACGGATAATTCACCCCTCCACTTT
TRBV7-3	once	TRBJ1-1	-	CASSPGTQNTEAFF	TGTGCCAGCAGCCCAGGGACACAGAACACTGAAGCTTTCTTT
TRBV6-6	few	TRBJ1-4	-	CASSYPRTSRDEKLFF	TGTGCCAGCAGTTACCCGAGGACTTCTCGAGATGAAAAACTGTTTTTT
TRBV6-1	few	TRBJ1-5	TRBD1	CASSAIQGASNQPQHF	TGTGCCAGCAGTGCTATACAGGGGGCCAGCAATCAGCCCCAGCATTTT
TRBV24-1	-	TRBJ2-2	TRBD1	CATSPLDRAGELFF	TGTGCCACCAGTCCGCTCGACAGGGCCGGGGAGCTGTTTTTT
TRBV7-8	medium-sized	TRBJ1-1	-	CASSPDSLQNTEAFF	TGTGCCAGCAGCCCCGACAGCCTGCAGAACACTGAAGCTTTCTTT
TRBV5-1	-	TRBJ2-7	-	CASSLASSRKGLFSYEQYF	TGCGCCAGCAGCTTGGCCTCTTCCAGGAAGGGGTTATTCTCCTACGAGCAGTACTTC
TRBV7-9	-	TRBJ2-7	TRBD2	CASSRLSGTPTYNYEQYF	TGTGCCAGCAGCCGACTTAGCGGGACACCGACATACAACTACGAGCAGTACTTC
TRBV12-3/TRBV12-4	-	TRBJ2-5	-	CASSLWQEETQYF	TGTGCCAGCAGTTTATGGCAGGAAGAGACCCAGTACTTC